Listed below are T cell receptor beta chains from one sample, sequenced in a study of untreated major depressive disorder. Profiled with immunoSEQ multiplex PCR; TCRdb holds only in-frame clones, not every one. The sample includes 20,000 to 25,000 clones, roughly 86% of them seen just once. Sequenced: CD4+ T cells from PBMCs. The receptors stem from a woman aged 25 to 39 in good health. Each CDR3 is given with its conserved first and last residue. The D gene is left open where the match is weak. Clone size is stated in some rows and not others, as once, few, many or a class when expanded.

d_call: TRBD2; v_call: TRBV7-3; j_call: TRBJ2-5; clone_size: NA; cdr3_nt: TGTGCCAGCAGCTTAACGGCTAGCGGGGTTGGGGAGACCCAGTACTTC; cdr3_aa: CASSLTASGVGETQYF
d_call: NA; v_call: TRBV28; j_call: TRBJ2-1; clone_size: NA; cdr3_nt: TGTGCCAGCAGTTTCCGGGCGGGAAGCAGGCAGTTCTTC; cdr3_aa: CASSFRAGSRQFF
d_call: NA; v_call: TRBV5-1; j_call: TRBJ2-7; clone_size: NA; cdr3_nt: TGCGCCAGCAGCTTAGGGTCCCACGAGCAGTACTTC; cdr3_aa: CASSLGSHEQYF
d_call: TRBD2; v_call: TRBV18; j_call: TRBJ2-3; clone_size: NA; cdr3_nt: TGTGCCAGCTCACCTGAGCGGGGGGGCCGGACAGATACGCAGTATTTT; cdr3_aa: CASSPERGGRTDTQYF
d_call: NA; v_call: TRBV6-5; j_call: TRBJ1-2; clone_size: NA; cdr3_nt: TGTGCCAGCAGTAACGGCAGGGCGGCGTATGGCTACACCTTC; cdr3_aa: CASSNGRAAYGYTF
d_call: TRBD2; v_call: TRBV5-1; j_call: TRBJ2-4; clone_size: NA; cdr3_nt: TGCGCCAGCAGCCCTGCTAATAGCGGGGGGGCAACGAACATTCAGTACTTC; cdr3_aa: CASSPANSGGATNIQYF
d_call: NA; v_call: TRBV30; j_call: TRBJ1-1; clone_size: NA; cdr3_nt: TGTGCCTGGAGTGGAGACAGGCTTGAAGCTTTCTTT; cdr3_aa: CAWSGDRLEAFF
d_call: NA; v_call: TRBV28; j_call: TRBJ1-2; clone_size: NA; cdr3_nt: TGTGCCAGCAGACAACCAGGGTATGGCTACACCTTC; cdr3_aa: CASRQPGYGYTF
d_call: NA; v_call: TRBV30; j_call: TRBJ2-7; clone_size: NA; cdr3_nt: TGTGCCTCCAGGGGGGGGATGGACGAGCAGTACTTC; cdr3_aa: CASRGGMDEQYF
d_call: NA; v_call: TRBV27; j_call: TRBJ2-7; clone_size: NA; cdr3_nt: TGTGCCAGCAGTAAGGGGTCCGAGCAGTACTTC; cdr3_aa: CASSKGSEQYF
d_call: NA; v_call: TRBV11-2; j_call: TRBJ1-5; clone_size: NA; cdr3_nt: TGTGCCAGCAGCTTAGATCACAGCAGGCCCCAGCATTTT; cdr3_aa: CASSLDHSRPQHF
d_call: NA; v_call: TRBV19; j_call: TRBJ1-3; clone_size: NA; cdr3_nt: TGTGCCAGTAGCAACCCCGGGGTCGGAAACACCATATATTTT; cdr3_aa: CASSNPGVGNTIYF
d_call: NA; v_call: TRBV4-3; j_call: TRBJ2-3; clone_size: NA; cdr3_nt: TGCGCCAGCAGCCAAGCGGGACTGGCTGACACAGATACGCAGTATTTT; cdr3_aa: CASSQAGLADTDTQYF
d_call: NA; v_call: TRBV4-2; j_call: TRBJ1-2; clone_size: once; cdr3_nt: TGTGCCAGCAGCCAGCCTGGAATCTATGGCTACACCTTC; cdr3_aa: CASSQPGIYGYTF
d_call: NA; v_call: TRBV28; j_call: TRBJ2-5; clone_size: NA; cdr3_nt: TGTGCCAGCAGTGCCCCAGGGACTTCCCAAGAGACCCAGTACTTC; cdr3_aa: CASSAPGTSQETQYF
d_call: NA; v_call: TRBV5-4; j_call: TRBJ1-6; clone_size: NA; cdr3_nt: TGTGCCAGCAGCTTGGACCCCCGACACAATTCACCCCTCCACTTT; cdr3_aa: CASSLDPRHNSPLHF
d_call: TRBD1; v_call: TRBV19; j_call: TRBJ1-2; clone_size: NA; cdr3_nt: TGTGCCAGTAGTACCGGGACAGGGGTTGATGGCTACACCTTC; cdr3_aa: CASSTGTGVDGYTF
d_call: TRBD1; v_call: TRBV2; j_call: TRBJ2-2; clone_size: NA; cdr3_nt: TGTGCCAGCAGTCCTACAGGGGGCGCAGGGACCGGGGAGCTGTTTTTT; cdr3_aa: CASSPTGGAGTGELFF
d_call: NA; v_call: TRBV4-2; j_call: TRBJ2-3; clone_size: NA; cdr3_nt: TGTGCCAGCAGCCAAGGCGGAGGACGGACCTCCCTATTCACAGATACGCAGTATTTT; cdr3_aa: CASSQGGGRTSLFTDTQYF
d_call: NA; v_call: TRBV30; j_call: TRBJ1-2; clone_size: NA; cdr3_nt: TGTGCCTGGAGTGTACCCCCCCGGGGGGGAACGGGCTACACCTTC; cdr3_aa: CAWSVPPRGGTGYTF
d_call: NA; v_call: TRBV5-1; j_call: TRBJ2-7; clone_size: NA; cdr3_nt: TGCGCCAGCAGCTTTTCGACAGCCTCCTACGAGCAGTACTTC; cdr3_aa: CASSFSTASYEQYF
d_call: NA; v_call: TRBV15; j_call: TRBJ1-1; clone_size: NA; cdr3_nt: TGTGCCACCAGCAGAGAATCGGGTCGGGGCACTGAAGCTTTCTTT; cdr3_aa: CATSRESGRGTEAFF
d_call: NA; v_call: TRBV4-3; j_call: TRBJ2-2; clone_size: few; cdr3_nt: TGCGCCAGCAGCCTTCAGGGTAGCGGGGAGCTGTTTTTT; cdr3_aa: CASSLQGSGELFF
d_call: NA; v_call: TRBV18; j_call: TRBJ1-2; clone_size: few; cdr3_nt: TGTGCCAGCTCACGGGACAATTCTGGGGATGGCTACACCTTC; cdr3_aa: CASSRDNSGDGYTF
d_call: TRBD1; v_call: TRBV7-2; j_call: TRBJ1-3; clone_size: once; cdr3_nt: TGTGCCAGCAGCCCTCAAGGACAGGGGCCCACTGGAAACACCATATATTTT; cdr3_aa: CASSPQGQGPTGNTIYF
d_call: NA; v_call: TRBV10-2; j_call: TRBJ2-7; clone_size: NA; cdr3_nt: TGCGCCAGCATAGGTCCAAACAGGGAGGCTTATTACTACGAGCAGTACTTC; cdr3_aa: CASIGPNREAYYYEQYF
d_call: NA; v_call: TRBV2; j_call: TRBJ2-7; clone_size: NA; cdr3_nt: TGTGCCAGCAGGGCTGCTGGCCCGGCCTACGAGCAGTACTTC; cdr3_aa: CASRAAGPAYEQYF
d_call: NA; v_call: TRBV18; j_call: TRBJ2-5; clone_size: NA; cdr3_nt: TGTGCCAGCTCATCGCCTCCGAGGGGCGAGGAGACCCAGTACTTC; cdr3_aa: CASSSPPRGEETQYF
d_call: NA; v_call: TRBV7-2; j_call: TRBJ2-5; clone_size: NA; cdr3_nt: TGTGCCAGCAGCTTTCTGGGGGGAGGTGAGACCCAGTACTTC; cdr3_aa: CASSFLGGGETQYF
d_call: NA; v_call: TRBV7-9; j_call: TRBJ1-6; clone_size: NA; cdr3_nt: TGTGCCAGCAGGACTCATCGGTCACCCCTCCACTTT; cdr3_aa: CASRTHRSPLHF
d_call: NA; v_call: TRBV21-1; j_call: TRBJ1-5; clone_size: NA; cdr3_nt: TGTGCCAGCAGAGCAGGGTGGTGGGGCAATCAGCCCCAGCATTTT; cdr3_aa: CASRAGWWGNQPQHF
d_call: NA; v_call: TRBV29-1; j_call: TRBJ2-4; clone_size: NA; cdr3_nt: TGCAGCGCGAGAGGGGCGGCCAAAAACATTCAGTACTTC; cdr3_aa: CSARGAAKNIQYF
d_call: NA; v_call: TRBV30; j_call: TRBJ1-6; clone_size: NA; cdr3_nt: TGTGCCTGGAGTTGGGTGACCTATAATTCACCCCTCCACTTT; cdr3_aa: CAWSWVTYNSPLHF
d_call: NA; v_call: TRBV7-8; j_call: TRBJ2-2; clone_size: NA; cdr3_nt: TGTGCCAGCAGCTTTAGAGGGGGGGCCGGGGAGCTGTTTTTT; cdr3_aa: CASSFRGGAGELFF
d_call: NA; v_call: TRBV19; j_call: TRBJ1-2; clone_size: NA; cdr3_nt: TGTGCCAGTAGTATGAGCGGGATTGGCAGGGTCGACTATGGCTACACCTTC; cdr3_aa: CASSMSGIGRVDYGYTF
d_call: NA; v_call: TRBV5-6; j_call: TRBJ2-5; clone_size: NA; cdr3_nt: TGTGCCAGCAGTAGGCCGCAAGAGACCCAGTACTTC; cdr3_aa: CASSRPQETQYF
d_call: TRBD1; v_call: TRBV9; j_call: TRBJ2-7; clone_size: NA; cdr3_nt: TGTGCCAGCAGCGTAGGACAGGGGGAAGGCTACGAGCAGTACTTC; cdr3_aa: CASSVGQGEGYEQYF
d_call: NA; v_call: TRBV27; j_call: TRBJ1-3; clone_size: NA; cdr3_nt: TGTGCCAGCAGTTTCAGGACACCTGGAAACACCATATATTTT; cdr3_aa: CASSFRTPGNTIYF
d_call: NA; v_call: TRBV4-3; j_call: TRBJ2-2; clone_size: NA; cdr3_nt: TGCGCCAGCAGCCAACGGTCCAGCAACACCGGGGAGCTGTTTTTT; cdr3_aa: CASSQRSSNTGELFF
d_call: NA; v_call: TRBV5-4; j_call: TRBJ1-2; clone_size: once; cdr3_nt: TGTGCCAGCAGCTCGAGGGTGGCGGCTAACTATGGCTACACCTTC; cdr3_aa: CASSSRVAANYGYTF
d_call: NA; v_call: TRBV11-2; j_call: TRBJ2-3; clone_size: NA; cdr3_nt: TGTGCCAGCAGTCATATAGTAGATACGCAGTATTTT; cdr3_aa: CASSHIVDTQYF
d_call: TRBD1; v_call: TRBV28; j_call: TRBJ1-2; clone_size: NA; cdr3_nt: TGTGCCAGCAGCCCGGGACAGGGCCCCTATGGCTACACCTTC; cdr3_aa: CASSPGQGPYGYTF
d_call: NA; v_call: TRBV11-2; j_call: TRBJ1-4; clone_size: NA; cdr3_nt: TGTGCCAGCAGCTTAGGGAGGGGTGATCGTGAAAAACTGTTTTTT; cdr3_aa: CASSLGRGDREKLFF
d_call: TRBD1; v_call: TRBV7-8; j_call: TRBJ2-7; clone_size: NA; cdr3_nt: TGTGCCAGCAGCTCGTGGACAGGGTGGGGGGTATACGAGCAGTACTTC; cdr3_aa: CASSSWTGWGVYEQYF
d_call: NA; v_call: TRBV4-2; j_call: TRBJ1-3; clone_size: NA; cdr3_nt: TGTGCCAGCAGCCAAGATCGGCCCGGCTTCTCTGGAAACACCATATATTTT; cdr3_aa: CASSQDRPGFSGNTIYF
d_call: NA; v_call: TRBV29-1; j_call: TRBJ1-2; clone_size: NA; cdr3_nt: TGCAGCGTTGAAGATGTTTTGCCGGGCACCTATGGCTACACCTTC; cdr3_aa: CSVEDVLPGTYGYTF
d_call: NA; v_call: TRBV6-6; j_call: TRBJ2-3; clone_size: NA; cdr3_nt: TGTGCCAGCAACGGGGCCGCAGATACGCAGTATTTT; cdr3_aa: CASNGAADTQYF
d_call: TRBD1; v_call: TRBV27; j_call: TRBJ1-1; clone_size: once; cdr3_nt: TGTGCCAGCAGTTCGGGACAGGGGTACACTGAAGCTTTCTTT; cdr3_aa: CASSSGQGYTEAFF
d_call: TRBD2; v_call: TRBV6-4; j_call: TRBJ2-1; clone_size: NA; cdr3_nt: TGTGCCAGCAGTGAGGGGGGGGACTACAATGAGCAGTTCTTC; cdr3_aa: CASSEGGDYNEQFF
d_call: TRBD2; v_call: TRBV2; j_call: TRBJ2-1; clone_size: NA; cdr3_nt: TGTGCCAGCAGCAGACTAGCGGGGACCTCCTACAATGAGCAGTTCTTC; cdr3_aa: CASSRLAGTSYNEQFF
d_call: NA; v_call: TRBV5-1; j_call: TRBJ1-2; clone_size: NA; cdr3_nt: TGCGCCAGCAGCTCGGATCGGGAGTGGGGCTATGGCTACACCTTC; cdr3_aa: CASSSDREWGYGYTF